The present TCR beta chain was sequenced within a study of T cells after yellow fever vaccination. Study conclusions and caveats: Just a small share of clonotypes turned up in the CD4 compartment as well as the CD8 compartment. Abundant clonotypes from the bulk population could get into FACS-sorted repertoires as contaminants. A large majority of primary-vaccination clones showed up again after the booster (approximately 95% CD4, 75% to 90% CD8).

As TCR cDNA was made by 5'RACE template switching, a universal primer site and UMIs were added. TCRdb independently ran MiXCR on the 5' RACE reads; one entry per CDR3 protein. Altogether some 160,000 distinct CDR3 sequences are present, under 7.5% being singletons, with the ten largest covering roughly 2.5%. This CDR3 has 12 residues. Germline V gene lookup returns CDR1 DFQATT and CDR2 SNEGSKA (reference sequence). V gave up 5 bases and J gave up 0 bases, with 7 bases separating them. This clonotype was detected many times. Its antigen remains unknown. The source was CD4+ T cells sorted from PBMCs, collected 5 days after the first yellow fever vaccination. This clonotype was sampled from a young man who received the YFV17D yellow fever vaccine. The gene calls are TRBV20-1 and TRBJ1-1; a weak D match, TRBD1 (5 bases). The CDR3 sequence is CSAWGLNTEAFF. Here the CDR3 DNA reads TGCAGTGCTTGGGGCTTGAACACTGAAGCTTTCTTT.